A selection of T cell receptor beta chains follows, all from one sample in a study of T cell responses to AZD1222 COVID-19 vaccine. Sequencing was performed with immunoSEQ multiplex PCR; in TCRdb, only in-frame clones are kept and a portion is missing. The sample carries about 99,000 clones, approximately 89% recorded once. This sample comprised peripheral blood, obtained 28 days after the second AZD1222 dose. All receptors come from an adult who received the AZD1222 COVID-19 vaccine. Each CDR3 is given with its conserved first and last residue. D genes are given only for firm matches. Not every row has a clone size; where given, it reads once, few, many or a size class.

j_call cdr3_length clone_size d_call v_call cdr3_aa cdr3_nt
TRBJ2-3 14 . . TRBV28 CASSPANLAHTQYF TGTGCCAGCAGTCCCGCTAACTTGGCGCATACGCAGTATTTT
TRBJ2-3 15 . TRBD2 TRBV18 CASSTGTSGSGTQYF TGTGCCAGCTCAACGGGGACTAGCGGGAGCGGTACGCAGTATTTT
TRBJ2-1 13 . . TRBV18 CASSPDRFNEQFF TGTGCCAGCTCTCCGGACAGATTCAATGAGCAGTTCTTC
TRBJ1-5 13 . . TRBV7-2 CASSLALGNSQHF TGTGCCAGCAGCTTAGCTCTAGGGAACTCCCAGCATTTT
TRBJ2-3 21 once TRBD2 TRBV4-2 CASSQDGRRSSGAPSTDTQYF TGTGCCAGCAGCCAAGATGGGAGGCGGAGTAGCGGGGCCCCTAGCACAGATACGCAGTATTTT
TRBJ2-1 14 . . TRBV15 CATSRGGNSNEQFF TGTGCCACCAGCAGGGGGGGTAACAGCAATGAGCAGTTCTTC
TRBJ2-1 12 . TRBD1 TRBV2 CASRAGGDEQFF TGTGCCAGCAGAGCAGGGGGCGATGAGCAGTTCTTC
TRBJ1-5 14 . TRBD1 TRBV7-9 CASSFGQDNQPQHF TGTGCCAGCAGCTTCGGACAGGATAATCAGCCCCAGCATTTT
TRBJ2-7 13 once . TRBV29-1 CSVEDPSSYEQYF TGCAGCGTTGAAGATCCGAGCTCCTACGAGCAGTACTTC
TRBJ1-6 13 few . TRBV7-2 CASSLDRNSPLHF TGTGCCAGCAGCTTAGACAGGAATTCACCCCTCCACTTT
TRBJ1-2 19 . . TRBV7-3 CATRSVSPQDRMGKNGYTF TGTGCCACCCGTTCGGTGTCCCCTCAAGACAGGATGGGGAAGAACGGCTACACCTTC
TRBJ2-7 13 . . TRBV7-2 CASSLVPTYEQYF TGTGCCAGCAGCTTAGTACCTACCTACGAGCAGTACTTC
TRBJ2-3 12 . . TRBV12-3/TRBV12-4 CASSFATDTQYF TGTGCCAGCAGTTTTGCGACAGATACGCAGTATTTT
TRBJ2-1 14 . . TRBV2 CASKTGLSYNEQFF TGTGCCAGCAAAACAGGGTTGTCCTACAATGAGCAGTTCTTC
TRBJ2-7 16 once . TRBV18 CASSRQNFGQSYEQYF TGTGCCAGCTCACGCCAAAACTTTGGACAGTCCTACGAGCAGTACTTC
TRBJ2-5 13 . TRBD2 TRBV6-6 CASSSGPPETQYF TGTGCCAGTTCTAGCGGGCCTCCGGAGACCCAGTACTTC
TRBJ1-4 13 . . TRBV29-1 CSVGGRTDEKLFF TGCAGCGTTGGCGGGAGGACGGACGAAAAACTGTTTTTT
TRBJ1-1 14 . TRBD1 TRBV14 CASSQFRQGAEAFF TGTGCCAGCAGCCAGTTCAGACAGGGGGCTGAAGCTTTCTTT
TRBJ1-1 13 . . TRBV29-1 CSAPGIMNTEAFF TGCAGCGCCCCCGGAATCATGAACACTGAAGCTTTCTTT
TRBJ2-5 13 . . TRBV18 CASSPLPKETQYF TGTGCCAGCTCACCACTTCCGAAAGAGACCCAGTACTTC
TRBJ2-1 12 . . TRBV5-4 CASSLGRDEQFF TGTGCCAGCAGCTTGGGGCGGGATGAGCAGTTCTTC
TRBJ1-5 14 . . TRBV7-8 CASSLEFSGQPQHF TGTGCCAGCAGCTTAGAGTTTAGTGGTCAGCCCCAGCATTTT
TRBJ1-1 15 few . TRBV9 CASSVALGKEAEAFF TGTGCCAGCAGCGTAGCTTTGGGGAAGGAGGCTGAAGCTTTCTTT
TRBJ2-1 16 . TRBD2 TRBV19 CASSILAGYSYNEQFF TGTGCCAGTAGTATCCTAGCGGGATACTCCTACAATGAGCAGTTCTTC
TRBJ2-7 15 . TRBD2 TRBV6-5 CASSYRGGRPYEQYF TGTGCCAGCAGTTACCGGGGGGGGCGGCCCTACGAGCAGTACTTC
TRBJ2-1 14 . TRBD2 TRBV5-1 CASTLGTSNNEQFF TGCGCCAGCACCTTAGGGACTAGCAACAATGAGCAGTTCTTC
TRBJ2-1 17 . TRBD2 TRBV5-1 CASSFIGASGTYNEQFF TGCGCCAGCAGCTTTATCGGGGCTAGCGGGACCTACAATGAGCAGTTCTTC
TRBJ1-5 12 . . TRBV12-3/TRBV12-4 CASRAPTGPQHF TGTGCCAGCAGAGCCCCCACGGGGCCCCAGCATTTT
TRBJ1-1 13 once . TRBV6-5 CASSYSIDAEAFF TGTGCCAGCAGTTACTCGATCGATGCTGAAGCTTTCTTT
TRBJ1-3 15 . . TRBV18 CASSPNPGAGNTIYF TGTGCCAGCTCACCAAACCCCGGGGCTGGAAACACCATATATTTT
TRBJ2-3 13 . TRBD2 TRBV28 CASSLAGGDTQYF TGTGCCAGCAGTTTGGCGGGGGGAGATACGCAGTATTTT
TRBJ1-6 13 . . TRBV14 CASSQVLGSPLHF TGTGCCAGCAGCCAAGTTCTAGGATCACCCCTCCACTTT
TRBJ2-2 14 . TRBD1 TRBV5-1 CASSLTGATGELFF TGCGCCAGCAGCTTAACAGGGGCCACCGGGGAGCTGTTTTTT
TRBJ2-1 14 . TRBD2 TRBV25-1 CASSDSGRAFEQFF TGTGCCAGCAGTGACAGCGGGAGGGCCTTTGAGCAGTTCTTC
TRBJ2-3 15 once TRBD2 TRBV5-1 CASSSPGLAADTQYF TGCGCCAGCAGCTCCCCGGGACTAGCAGCAGATACGCAGTATTTT
TRBJ1-1 15 . . TRBV9 CASSAASSMNTEAFF TGTGCCAGCAGCGCGGCCTCGTCCATGAACACTGAAGCTTTCTTT
TRBJ1-1 16 . TRBD1 TRBV24-1 CATRPGGIIASTEAFF TGTGCCACCAGACCAGGGGGTATTATCGCGTCCACTGAAGCTTTCTTT
TRBJ2-2 14 . TRBD1 TRBV10-1 CASSEITGAGELFF TGCGCCAGCAGTGAGATCACAGGGGCCGGGGAGCTGTTTTTT
TRBJ2-1 11 . . TRBV30 CAWSLEAKQFF TGTGCCTGGAGCCTAGAGGCCAAGCAGTTCTTC
TRBJ2-2 16 . TRBD2 TRBV5-1 CASSLREGRGTGELFF TGCGCCAGCAGCTTACGGGAGGGCCGGGGGACCGGGGAGCTGTTTTTT
TRBJ1-3 13 . . TRBV11-2 CASSLGLGNTIYF TGTGCCAGCAGCTTAGGCCTTGGAAACACCATATATTTT
TRBJ2-7 16 . . TRBV9 CASSVSPRGAPNEQYF TGTGCCAGCAGCGTTTCCCCTCGGGGGGCGCCCAACGAGCAGTACTTC
TRBJ2-4 17 . . TRBV2 CASSEAGAREAKNIQYF TGTGCCAGCAGTGAAGCGGGTGCTCGCGAAGCCAAAAACATTCAGTACTTC
TRBJ1-1 13 . . TRBV29-1 CSAAQDGNTEAFF TGCAGCGCAGCCCAGGACGGGAACACTGAAGCTTTCTTT
TRBJ1-2 14 . . TRBV9 CASSVAGRASGYTF TGTGCCAGCAGCGTAGCGGGCAGGGCAAGTGGCTACACCTTC
TRBJ2-7 14 . . TRBV30 CAWSYGSVDYEQYF TGTGCCTGGAGTTACGGGAGCGTGGATTACGAGCAGTACTTC
TRBJ1-4 16 . TRBD1 TRBV11-2 CASSPFAGQGGEKLFF TGTGCCAGCAGCCCCTTTGCGGGACAGGGAGGGGAAAAACTGTTTTTT
TRBJ2-7 15 once . TRBV3-1/TRBV3-2 CASSRGPMQTYEQYF TGTGCCAGCAGCCGAGGCCCTATGCAAACCTACGAGCAGTACTTC
TRBJ2-7 16 . TRBD1 TRBV27 CASRTPTRDRVYEQYF TGTGCCAGCAGAACCCCAACCCGGGACAGGGTCTACGAGCAGTACTTC
TRBJ1-3 19 . TRBD1 TRBV5-5 CASSVFLDRGRGEKGRIYF TGTGCCAGCAGCGTTTTTTTGGACAGGGGGCGCGGGGAGAAAGGCCGCATATATTTT
TRBJ1-2 13 . . TRBV3-1/TRBV3-2 CASSQEGYYGYTF TGTGCCAGCAGCCAAGAGGGTTACTATGGCTACACCTTC
TRBJ1-6 17 . . TRBV28 CASSFLPGGFGNSPLHF TGTGCCAGCAGTTTTCTACCGGGCGGTTTTGGTAATTCACCCCTCCACTTT
TRBJ1-1 12 . . TRBV9 CASSRTDDEAFF TGTGCCAGCAGCAGGACAGACGATGAAGCTTTCTTT
TRBJ1-4 15 . TRBD1 TRBV5-5 CASSPTGTGAEKLFF TGTGCCAGCAGCCCAACCGGGACAGGGGCCGAAAAACTGTTTTTT
TRBJ2-5 16 . TRBD2 TRBV5-4 CASSGGLAGGRETQYF TGTGCCAGCAGCGGCGGACTAGCGGGAGGGCGGGAGACCCAGTACTTC
TRBJ1-5 13 . . TRBV15 CATSRDLLQPQHF TGTGCCACCAGCAGAGATTTACTTCAGCCCCAGCATTTT
TRBJ2-1 17 . . TRBV28 CASSPLGGGTTYNEQFF TGTGCCAGCAGTCCTCTCGGGGGTGGGACAACCTACAATGAGCAGTTCTTC
TRBJ2-3 14 . . TRBV19 CASRTELSTDTQYF TGTGCCAGTAGGACAGAGCTTAGCACAGATACGCAGTATTTT
TRBJ1-5 15 once TRBD1 TRBV2 CASKGQGGGAQPQHF TGTGCCAGCAAGGGACAGGGGGGTGGCGCTCAGCCCCAGCATTTT